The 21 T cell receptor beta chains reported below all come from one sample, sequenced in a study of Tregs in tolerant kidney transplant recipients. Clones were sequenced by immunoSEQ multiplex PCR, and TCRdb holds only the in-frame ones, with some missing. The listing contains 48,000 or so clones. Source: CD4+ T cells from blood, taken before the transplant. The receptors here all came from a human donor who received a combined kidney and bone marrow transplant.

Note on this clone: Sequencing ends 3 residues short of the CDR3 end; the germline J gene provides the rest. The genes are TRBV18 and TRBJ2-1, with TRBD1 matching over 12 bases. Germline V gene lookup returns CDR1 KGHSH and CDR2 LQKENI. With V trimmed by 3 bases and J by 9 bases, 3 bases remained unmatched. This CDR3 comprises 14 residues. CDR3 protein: CASSPGQGAREQFF. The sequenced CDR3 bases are TGTGCCAGCTCACCGGGACAGGGGGCGCGTGAG.

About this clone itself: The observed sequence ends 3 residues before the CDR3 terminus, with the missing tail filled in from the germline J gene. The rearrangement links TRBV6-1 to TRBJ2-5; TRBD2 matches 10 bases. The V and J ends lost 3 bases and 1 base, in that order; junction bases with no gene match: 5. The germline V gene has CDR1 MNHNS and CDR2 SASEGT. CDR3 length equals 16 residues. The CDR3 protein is CASSDLAGVLQETQYF. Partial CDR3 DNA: TGTGCCAGCAGTGATCTAGCGGGAGTTCTCCAAGAGACC.

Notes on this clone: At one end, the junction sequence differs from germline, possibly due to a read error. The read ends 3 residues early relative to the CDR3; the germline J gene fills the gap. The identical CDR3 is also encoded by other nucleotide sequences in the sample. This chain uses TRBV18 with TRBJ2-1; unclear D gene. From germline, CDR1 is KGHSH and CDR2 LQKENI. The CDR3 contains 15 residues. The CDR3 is CASSPRLVGNNEQFF. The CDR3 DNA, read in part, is TGCGCCAGCTCACCACGTCTGGTGGGCAACAATGAG.

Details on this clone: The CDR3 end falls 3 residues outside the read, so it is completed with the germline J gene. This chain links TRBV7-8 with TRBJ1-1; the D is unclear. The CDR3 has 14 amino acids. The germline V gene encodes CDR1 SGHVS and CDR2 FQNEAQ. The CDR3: CASSSEKGSLFAFF. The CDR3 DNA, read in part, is TGTGCCAGCAGCTCAGAAAAAGGCTCTTTGTTT.

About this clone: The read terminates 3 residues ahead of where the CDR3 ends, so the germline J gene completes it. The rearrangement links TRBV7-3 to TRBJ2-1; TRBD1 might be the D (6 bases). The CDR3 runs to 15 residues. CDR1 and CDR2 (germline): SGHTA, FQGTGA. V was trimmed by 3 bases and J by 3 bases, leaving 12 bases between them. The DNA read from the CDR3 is TGTGCCAGCAGCTTCAGACAGGCGGACTACAATGAG. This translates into CASSFRQADYNE. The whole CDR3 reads CASSFRQADYNEQFF.

The chain's CDR3 is CASSYGQAKPYGYTF. The DNA read from the CDR3 is TGTGCCAGCAGCTACGGACAGGCTAAACCCTATGGC. This chain joins TRBV7-2 and TRBJ1-2; 7 positions agree with TRBD1. The CDR3 end falls 3 residues outside the read, so it is completed with the germline J gene. CDR3 length equals 15 residues. Trimming at V came to 4 bases and at J to 4 bases, leaving 9 bases not matched to a gene. Germline V gene sequence: CDR1 SGHTA, CDR2 FQGNSA. The full variable domain, rest sourced from reference TRBV7-2 and TRBJ1-2, is GAGVSQSPSNKVTEKGKDVELRCDPISGHTALYWYRQSLGQGLEFLIYFQGNSAPDKSGLPSDRFSAERTGGSVSTLTIQRTQQEDSAVYLCASSYGQAKPYGYTFGSGTRLTVV.

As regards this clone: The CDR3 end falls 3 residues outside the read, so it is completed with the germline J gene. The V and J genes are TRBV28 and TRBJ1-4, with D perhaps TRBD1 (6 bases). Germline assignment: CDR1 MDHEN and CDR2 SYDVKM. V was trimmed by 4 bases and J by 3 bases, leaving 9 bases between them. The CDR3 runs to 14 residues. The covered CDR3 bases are TGTGCCAGCAGTTCAGGACAGTCTAATGAAAAA. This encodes CASSSGQSNEK. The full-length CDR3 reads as CASSSGQSNEKLFF.

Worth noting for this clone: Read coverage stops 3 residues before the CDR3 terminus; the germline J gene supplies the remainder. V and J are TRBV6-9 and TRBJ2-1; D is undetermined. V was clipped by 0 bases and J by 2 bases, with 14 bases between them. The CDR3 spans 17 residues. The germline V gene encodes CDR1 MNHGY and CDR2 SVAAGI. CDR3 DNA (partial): TGTGCCAGCAGTTATTCCCGTAGCAGCCGCCCCTACAATGAG. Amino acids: CASSYSRSSRPYNE. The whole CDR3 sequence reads CASSYSRSSRPYNEQFF.

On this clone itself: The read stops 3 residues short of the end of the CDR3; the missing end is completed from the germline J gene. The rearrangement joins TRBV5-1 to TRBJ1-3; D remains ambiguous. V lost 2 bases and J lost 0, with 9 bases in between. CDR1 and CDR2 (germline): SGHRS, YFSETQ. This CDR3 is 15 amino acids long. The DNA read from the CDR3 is TGCGCCAGCAGCTTCGCAGGCGACTCTGGAAACACC. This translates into CASSFAGDSGNT. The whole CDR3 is CASSFAGDSGNTIYF.

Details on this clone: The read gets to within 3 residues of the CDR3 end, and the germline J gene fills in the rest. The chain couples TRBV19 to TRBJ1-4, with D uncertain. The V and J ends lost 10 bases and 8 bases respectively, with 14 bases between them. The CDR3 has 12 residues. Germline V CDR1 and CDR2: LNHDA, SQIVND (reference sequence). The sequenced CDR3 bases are TGTGCCACCTCGGACTGGGGAGAAAAA. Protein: CATSDWGEK. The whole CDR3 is CATSDWGEKLFF.

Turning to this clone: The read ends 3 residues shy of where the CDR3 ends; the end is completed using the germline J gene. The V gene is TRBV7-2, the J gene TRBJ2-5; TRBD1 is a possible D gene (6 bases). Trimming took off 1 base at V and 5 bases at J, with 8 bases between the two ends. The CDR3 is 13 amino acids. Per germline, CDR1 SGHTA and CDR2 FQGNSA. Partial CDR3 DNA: TGTGCCAGCAGCTTAGACAGGGAGGAGACC. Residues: CASSLDREET. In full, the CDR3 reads CASSLDREETQYF. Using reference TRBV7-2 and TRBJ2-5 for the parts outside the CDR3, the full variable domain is GAGVSQSPSNKVTEKGKDVELRCDPISGHTALYWYRQSLGQGLEFLIYFQGNSAPDKSGLPSDRFSAERTGGSVSTLTIQRTQQEDSAVYLCASSLDREETQYFGPGTRLLVL.

CDR3: CASRGLPGLADQETQYF. CDR3 DNA (partial): TGTGCCAGTAGGGGCTTACCGGGACTAGCGGACCAAGAGACC. The genes are TRBV2 and TRBJ2-5, with 11 positions matching TRBD2. The sequenced fragment ends 3 residues before the CDR3 boundary, so the rest is inferred from the germline J gene. The CDR3 runs to 17 residues. Germline assignment: CDR1 SNHLY and CDR2 FYNNEI. Unmatched junction bases numbered 12, after V lost 9 bases and J lost 0 bases.

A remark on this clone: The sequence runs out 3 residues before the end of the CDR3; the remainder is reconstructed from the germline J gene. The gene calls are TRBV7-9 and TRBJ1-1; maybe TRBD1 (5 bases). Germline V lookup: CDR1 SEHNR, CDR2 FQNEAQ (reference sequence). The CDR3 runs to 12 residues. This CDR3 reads CASSLVQGHAFF. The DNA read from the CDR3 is TGTGCCAGCAGCTTAGTGCAGGGCCAC.

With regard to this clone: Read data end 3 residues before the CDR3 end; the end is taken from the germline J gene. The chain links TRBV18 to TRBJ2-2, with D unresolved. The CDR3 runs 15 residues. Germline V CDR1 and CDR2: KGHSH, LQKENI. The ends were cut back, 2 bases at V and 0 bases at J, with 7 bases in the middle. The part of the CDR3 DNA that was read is TGTGCCAGCTCACCAGGGCCGGCGAACACCGGGGAG. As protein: CASSPGPANTGE. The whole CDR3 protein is CASSPGPANTGELFF.

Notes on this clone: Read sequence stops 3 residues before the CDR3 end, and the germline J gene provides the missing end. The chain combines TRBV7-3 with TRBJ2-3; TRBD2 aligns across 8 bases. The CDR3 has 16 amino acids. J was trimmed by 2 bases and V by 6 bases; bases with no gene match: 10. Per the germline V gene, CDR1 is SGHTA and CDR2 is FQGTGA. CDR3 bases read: TGTGCCAGCAGACGCGGGAGGCCCTCTTTCACAGATACG. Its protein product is CASRRGRPSFTDT. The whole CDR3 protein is CASRRGRPSFTDTQYF.

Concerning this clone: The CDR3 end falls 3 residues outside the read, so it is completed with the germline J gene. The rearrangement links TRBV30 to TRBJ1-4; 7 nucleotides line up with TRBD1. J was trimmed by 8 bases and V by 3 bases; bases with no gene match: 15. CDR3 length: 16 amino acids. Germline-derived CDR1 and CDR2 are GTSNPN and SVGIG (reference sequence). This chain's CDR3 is CAWSQGAGGSGEKLFF. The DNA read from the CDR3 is TGTGCCTGGAGCCAAGGGGCAGGGGGGAGCGGGGAAAAA.

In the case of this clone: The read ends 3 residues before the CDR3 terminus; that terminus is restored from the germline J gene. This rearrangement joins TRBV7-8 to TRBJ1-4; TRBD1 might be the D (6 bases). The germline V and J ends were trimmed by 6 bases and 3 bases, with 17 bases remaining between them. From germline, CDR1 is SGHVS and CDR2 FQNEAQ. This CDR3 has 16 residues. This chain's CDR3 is CASSPQGLGANEKLFF. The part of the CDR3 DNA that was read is TGTGCCAGCAGTCCACAGGGCTTAGGGGCTAATGAAAAA.

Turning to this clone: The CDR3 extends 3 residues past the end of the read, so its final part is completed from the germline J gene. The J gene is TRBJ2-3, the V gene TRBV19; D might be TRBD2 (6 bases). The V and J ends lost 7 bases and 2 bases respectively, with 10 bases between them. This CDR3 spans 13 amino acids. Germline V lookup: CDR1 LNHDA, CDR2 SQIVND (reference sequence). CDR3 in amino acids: CASTRDSTDTQYF. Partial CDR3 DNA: TGTGCCAGTACCCGGGACTCCACAGATACG.

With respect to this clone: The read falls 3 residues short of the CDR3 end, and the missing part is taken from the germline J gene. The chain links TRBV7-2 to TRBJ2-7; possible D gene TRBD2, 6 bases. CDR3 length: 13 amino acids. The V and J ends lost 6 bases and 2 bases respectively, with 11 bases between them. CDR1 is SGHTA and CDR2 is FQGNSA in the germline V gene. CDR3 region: CASRGTAAYEQYF. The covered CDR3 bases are TGTGCCAGCAGAGGGACTGCCGCCTACGAG.

CDR3 amino acids: CASSLTGTSSYEQYF. The sequenced CDR3 bases are TGTGCCAGCAGCTTAACGGGTACAAGCTCCTACGAG. The J gene is TRBJ2-7, the V gene TRBV5-5; no clear D gene. The DNA ends 3 residues before the CDR3 does, and the rest of the CDR3 is filled in from the germline J gene. From germline, CDR1 is SGHKS and CDR2 YYEKEE (reference sequence). This CDR3 is built from 15 residues. Trimming took 2 bases from V and 0 from J, leaving 12 bases between them.

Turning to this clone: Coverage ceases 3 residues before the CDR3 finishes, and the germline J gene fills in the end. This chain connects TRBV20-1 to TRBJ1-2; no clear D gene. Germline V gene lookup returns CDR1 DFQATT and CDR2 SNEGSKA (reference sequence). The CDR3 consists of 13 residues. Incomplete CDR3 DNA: TGCAGTGCTAGACCTGGACTTATTAGGGGC. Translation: CSARPGLIRG. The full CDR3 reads CSARPGLIRGYTF.